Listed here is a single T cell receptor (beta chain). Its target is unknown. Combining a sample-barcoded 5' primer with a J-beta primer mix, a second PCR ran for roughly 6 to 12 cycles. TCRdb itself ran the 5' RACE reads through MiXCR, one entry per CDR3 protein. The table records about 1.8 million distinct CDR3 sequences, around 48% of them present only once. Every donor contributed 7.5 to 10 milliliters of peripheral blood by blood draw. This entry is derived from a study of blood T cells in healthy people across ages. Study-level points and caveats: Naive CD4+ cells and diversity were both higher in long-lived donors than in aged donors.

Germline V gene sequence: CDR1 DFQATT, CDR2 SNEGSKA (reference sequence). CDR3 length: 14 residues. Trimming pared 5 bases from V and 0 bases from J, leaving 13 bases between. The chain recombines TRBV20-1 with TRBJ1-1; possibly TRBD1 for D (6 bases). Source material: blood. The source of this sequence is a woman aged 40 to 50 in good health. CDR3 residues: CSAHRQAMNTEAFF. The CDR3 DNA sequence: TGCAGTGCTCATAGACAGGCAATGAACACTGAAGCTTTCTTT.